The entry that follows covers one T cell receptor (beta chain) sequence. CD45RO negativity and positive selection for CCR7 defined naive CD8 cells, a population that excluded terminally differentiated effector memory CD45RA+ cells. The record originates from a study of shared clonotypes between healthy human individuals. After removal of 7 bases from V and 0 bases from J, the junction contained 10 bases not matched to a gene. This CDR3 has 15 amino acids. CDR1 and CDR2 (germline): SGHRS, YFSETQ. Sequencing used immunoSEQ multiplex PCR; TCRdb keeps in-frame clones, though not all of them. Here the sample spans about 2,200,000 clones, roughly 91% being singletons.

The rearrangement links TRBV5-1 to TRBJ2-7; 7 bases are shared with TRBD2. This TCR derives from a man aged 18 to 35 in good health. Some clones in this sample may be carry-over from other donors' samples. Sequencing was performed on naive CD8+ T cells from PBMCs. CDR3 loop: CASFPGREPSYEQYF. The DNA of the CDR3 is TGCGCCAGCTTTCCCGGGCGGGAGCCCTCCTACGAGCAGTACTTC.